These 15 T cell receptor beta chains came from one sample sequenced in a study of T-cell memory formation after mild COVID-19. From the 5' RACE reads, TCRdb called clonotypes with MiXCR, one entry per CDR3 protein. The sample has approximately 340,000 distinct CDR3 sequences; 15% to 20% are singletons. The sample consisted of PBMCs or a T cell subset sorted from them (not recorded which). The receptors stem from a man younger than 30 who had mild COVID-19 (a few samples of this study predate the infection). Cell type and time point are not known.

This clonotype was observed a few times. The chain is built from TRBV11-2 and TRBJ2-7; D assignment may be TRBD1 or TRBD2 (5 bases each). Germline CDR1 is SGHAT and CDR2 is FQNNGV. CDR3 size: 14 residues. V was shortened by 5 bases and J by 2 bases, with 13 bases between the two germline ends. The CDR3 loop reads CASSHEGMTYEQYV. The CDR3 DNA reads as TGTGCCAGCAGCCACGAGGGGATGACCTACGAGCAGTACGTC.

This clonotype was recorded at least ten times. V and J are TRBV5-1 and TRBJ2-7, with 7 bases matching TRBD1. Germline assignment: CDR1 SGHRS and CDR2 YFSETQ. The CDR3 has 14 residues. V shed 0 bases and J 2 bases; nucleotides not matched to a gene: 2. CDR3 coding DNA: TGCGCCAGCAGCTTGGGGACAGGCGCCTACGAGCAGTACTTC. It codes for CASSLGTGAYEQYF.

A few counts support this clonotype. This chain links TRBV7-9 with TRBJ2-3, with 7 bases aligning to TRBD1. The length of the CDR3 is 14 residues. From germline, CDR1 is SEHNR and CDR2 FQNEAQ (reference sequence). The ends lost 5 bases at V and 6 bases at J; junction bases unmatched: 8. CDR3 nucleotide sequence: TGTGCCAGCAGCCCTGTGAGGGGGCGTGATACGCAGTATTTT. Residues: CASSPVRGRDTQYF.

The chain recombines TRBV2 with TRBJ2-1; D unclear. V was pared by 3 bases and J by 6 bases, with 6 bases between. The CDR3 is made up of 12 amino acids. Germline lookup yields CDR1 SNHLY and CDR2 FYNNEI. The CDR3 DNA follows: TGTGCCAGCAGTGACTTGAGCAATGAGCAGTTCTTC. Translation: CASSDLSNEQFF.

The genes are TRBV28 and TRBJ2-7, with unresolved D. V was clipped by 4 bases and J by 6 bases, with 16 bases between them. Germline CDR1 reads MDHEN; CDR2 reads SYDVKM. This CDR3 has 14 residues. CDR3 bases: TGTGCCAGCAGTTCGATAAAGGGCTGGGGCGAGCAGTACGTC. It encodes CASSSIKGWGEQYV.

The table lists this clonotype with a few counts. This chain links TRBV29-1 with TRBJ1-3; D unresolved. This CDR3 is 13 amino acids long. Germline assignment: CDR1 SQVTM and CDR2 ANQGSEA. V shed 7 bases and J shed 1 base, with 11 bases lying between them. The CDR3 DNA is TGCAGCGCCCTGGGAGGGTCTGGAAACACCATATATTTT. Translating it yields CSALGGSGNTIYF.

Many counts were recorded for this clonotype. The chain uses TRBV6-5 and TRBJ2-5; D assignment may be TRBD1 or TRBD2 (6 bases each). Germline V gives CDR1 MNHEY, CDR2 SVGAGI. Trimming removed 4 bases at V and 6 bases at J, with 12 bases between. The CDR3 contains 13 residues. The CDR3 DNA reads TGTGCCAGCAGTTCCTGGGGGGCGAAGACCCAGTACTTC. Translating gives CASSSWGAKTQYF.

About this clonotype itself: A read error may produce the germline difference seen at one junction end. The V gene is TRBV4-1, the J gene TRBJ1-4; no definite D call. CDR1 is MGHRA and CDR2 is YSYEKL in the germline V gene. The length of the CDR3 is 13 residues. The chain's CDR3 is CASSQVGDPALCF. The CDR3 coding sequence is TGCGCCAGCAGCCAAGTAGGTGACCCTGCCCTGTGTTTT.

The V and J genes are TRBV7-9 and TRBJ2-1; weak D call: TRBD1 (6 bases). CDR1 SEHNR and CDR2 FQNEAQ come from the germline V gene (reference sequence). The CDR3 sequence is 16 residues long. Trimming removed 2 bases from V and 2 bases from J, with 13 bases in between. The CDR3 coding sequence is TGTGCCAGCAGCTTATCGGGACAAATCCCCTACAATGAGCAGTTCTTC. Amino acid sequence: CASSLSGQIPYNEQFF.

CDR3 in amino acids: CASSRGLDRAETQYF. CDR3 in DNA: TGTGCCAGCTCACGGGGCCTGGACAGGGCAGAGACCCAGTACTTC. The chain couples TRBV18 to TRBJ2-5, with 8 bases identical to TRBD1. The CDR3 contains 15 residues. V dropped 4 bases and J dropped 4; count of bases not matched to a gene: 8. Germline loops: CDR1 KGHSH, CDR2 LQKENI.

This clonotype occurred a few times. The chain couples TRBV12-3 or TRBV12-4 to TRBJ2-7; D is tentatively TRBD1 or TRBD2 (6 bases each). With 6 bases removed from V and 6 bases from J, the gap between germline ends came to 18 bases. The length of the CDR3 is 14 residues. Here the CDR3 DNA reads TGTGCCAGCAGGCTCTCGGGGGCGCGGGGCGAGCAGTACTTC. Residues: CASRLSGARGEQYF.

This clonotype was seen only a few times. The chain employs TRBV29-1 and TRBJ2-6; 8 bases line up with TRBD1. The CDR3 sequence is 16 residues long. V lost 4 bases, J lost 0 bases, and 5 bases stayed unmatched. In germline, CDR1 is SQVTM, CDR2 ANQGSEA. CDR3 sequence (DNA): TGCAGCGTTGGACAGGGGCCTTCCTCTGGGGCCAACGTCCTGACTTTC. Residues: CSVGQGPSSGANVLTF.

In this sample, this clonotype turned up many times. The chain has TRBV20-1 and TRBJ1-1; perhaps TRBD1 as D (5 bases). This CDR3 region has 13 residues. Germline lookup yields CDR1 DFQATT and CDR2 SNEGSKA (reference sequence). Trimming stripped 5 bases from V and 7 bases from J, with 17 bases between. DNA of the CDR3: TGCAGTGCTCGCACTCGGGGGGACGGTGAAGCTTTCTTT. Amino acids: CSARTRGDGEAFF.

This chain uses TRBV20-1 with TRBJ2-5, with a weak D call TRBD2 (5 bases). Germline V gives CDR1 DFQATT, CDR2 SNEGSKA (reference sequence). The CDR3 runs 13 residues. Trimming removed 3 bases at V and 4 bases at J, with 12 bases between. CDR3: CSARPSWGETQYF. CDR3 DNA sequence: TGCAGTGCTAGGCCTAGCTGGGGAGAGACCCAGTACTTC.

This clonotype was found a few times. This chain joins TRBV7-9 and TRBJ1-2; 8 positions agree with TRBD1. From germline, CDR1 is SEHNR and CDR2 FQNEAQ (reference sequence). The V and J ends lost 5 bases and 2 bases, in that order; junction bases with no gene match: 7. The CDR3 extends over 15 amino acids. CDR3 in amino acids: CASSPTQGANYGYTF. CDR3 sequence (DNA): TGTGCCAGCAGCCCCACCCAGGGGGCCAACTATGGCTACACCTTC.